This T cell receptor beta chain is from a study of CD4 T cells in relation to SARS-CoV-2 and coronaviruses. Study-wide background: After roughly 11 days of antigen culture, PBMC TCR beta CDR3s were sequenced.

Generated by immunoSEQ multiplex PCR, the TCRdb table keeps only in-frame clones and is missing some. The sample yields about 25,000 clones, roughly four fifths seen once. CD4+ T cells from unexposed donors were obtained before the COVID-19 pandemic (2011-2018). Isolation of CD4+ T cells took place after less than 11 days in culture. Cells permitting, SARS-CoV-2 S/N and four cold-coronavirus spikes were tested on unexposed-donor CD4+ T cells. Cultures held under 2.5 million PBMCs per well with 8.5 to 10 IU/ml IL-2. There are 12 residues in the CDR3. Germline V CDR1 and CDR2: SQVTM, ANQGSEA. Points on this clone: Its antigen is currently unknown.

The chain couples TRBV29-1 to TRBJ1-1; D is ambiguous. The receptor's source is a human donor in good health. Sequencing was done on a sample of CD4+ T cells from PBMCs, cultured in vitro. CDR3 residues: CTASTMNTEAFF. The CDR3, as DNA: TGCACCGCCTCCACGATGAACACTGAAGCTTTCTTT.